This T cell receptor (beta chain) was observed in a study of identical twins. Unique molecular identifiers were present on the cDNA, and a universal primer site came from template switching. TCRdb re-analysed the 5' RACE reads in MiXCR, keeping a single row per CDR3 protein. This table holds around 250,000 distinct CDR3 sequences, approximately 8.3% found once. This clonotype was observed many times. Antigen unknown. Points from the study as a whole: Invariant MAIT and iNKT cells may have partly biased zero-insertion analyses. Twin pairs' shared out-of-frame alpha sequences were enriched in low generation probability. Conclusions were drawn cross-sectionally by statistical analysis, without following the same donors.

CDR1 and CDR2 from the germline V gene are SNHLY and FYNNEI. V lost 5 bases, J lost 3 bases, and 18 bases lay in between. The CDR3 extends over 16 amino acids. The same data also contributed to another study, on yellow fever vaccine responses in identical twins.

The source is a woman younger than 30 in good health. Material for sequencing was CD8+ T cells sorted from blood. The chain couples TRBV2 to TRBJ2-3; D may be TRBD1 (6 bases). CDR3 bases: TGTGCCAGCAGTTCAGGGGCGGCTAGTTCTACAGATACGCAGTATTTT. Translation gives CASSSGAASSTDTQYF.